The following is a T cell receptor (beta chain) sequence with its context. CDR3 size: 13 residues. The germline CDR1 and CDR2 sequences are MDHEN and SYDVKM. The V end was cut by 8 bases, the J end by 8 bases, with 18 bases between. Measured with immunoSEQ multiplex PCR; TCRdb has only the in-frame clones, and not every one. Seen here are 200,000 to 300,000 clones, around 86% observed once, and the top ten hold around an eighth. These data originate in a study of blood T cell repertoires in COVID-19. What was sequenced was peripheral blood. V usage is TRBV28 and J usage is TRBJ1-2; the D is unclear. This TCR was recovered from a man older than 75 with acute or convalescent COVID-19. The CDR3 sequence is CASFSGPPGGYTF. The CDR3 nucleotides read TGTGCCAGCTTCAGCGGGCCCCCGGGGGGCTACACCTTC.